This TCR beta chain was identified during a study of shared clonotypes between healthy human individuals. General observations from the study: When compared with the clonotypes that were shared by all four sorted-subset donors, the non-shared clonotypes turned out to have lower generation probabilities. The sampled material consisted only of blood, and tissue repertoires are likely to differ. Represented diversity, genetic and exposure-history alike, was limited by few donors.

In the case of this clone: As yet, its antigen is unknown.

The CDR3 is 14 residues long. Trimming cost V 1 base and J 1 base, with 5 bases left between them. Germline loops: CDR1 SEHNR, CDR2 FQNEAQ (reference sequence). This table comes from immunoSEQ multiplex PCR, and its TCRdb copy is limited to in-frame clones, with some not included. The sample carries hundreds of thousands of clones, around 70% recorded once. The material sequenced was memory CD4+ T cells sorted from blood. Subset denoted: CD45RA-negative fraction. The rearrangement joins TRBV7-9 to TRBJ1-3, with unresolved D. The clonotype comes from a man aged 30 to 39 in good health. The chain's CDR3 is CASSLDKSGNTIYF. In DNA, the CDR3 is TGTGCCAGCAGCTTAGACAAATCTGGAAACACCATATATTTT.